Given below is one TCR beta chain in context. The antigen is unknown. These data are taken from a study of cytomegalovirus exposure and HLA in healthy donors. The study, taken as a whole, reports: By HLA locus, TCR association rates varied in a later analysis, with DRB1 showing the most and HLA-C the fewest. From TCR beta sequences, most subjects' HLA-A and HLA-B alleles were reportedly predicted accurately.

PCR was performed using 60 Vbeta and 13 Jbeta primers. Produced via immunoSEQ multiplex PCR; TCRdb's table is partial and in-frame only. The sample holds about 95,000 clones, 78% seen once. V lost 5 bases to trimming and J lost 1 base; unmatched junction nucleotides: 2. CDR1 is SGHNT and CDR2 is YENEEA in the germline V gene. The length of the CDR3 is 15 residues. The sample comprised PBMCs. The chain has TRBV11-3 and TRBJ2-3, with TRBD2 matching over 11 bases. This clonotype was sampled from a woman aged 40-49 years in good health and CMV-seropositive. CDR3 protein: CASSRGLAGTDTQYF. CDR3 coding DNA: TGTGCCAGCAGCCGGGGACTAGCGGGCACAGATACGCAGTATTTT.